This T cell receptor beta chain appears in the sequencing data of a study of cytomegalovirus exposure and HLA in healthy donors. For this clone: As yet, its antigen is unknown.

The CDR3 sequence is 16 residues long. V lost 4 bases to trimming and J lost 0 bases; unmatched junction nucleotides: 9. Germline V gives CDR1 SGHRS, CDR2 YFSETQ. Whole-study findings and limits: Accurate HLA-A and HLA-B prediction from TCR beta sequences was reported for most subjects.

PCR primers comprised 60 Vbeta and 13 Jbeta primers. Original data processing: In a later analysis, of 79 million or so unique beta chains, 9 million to 11 million appeared in at least two donors. Repertoires were generated with immunoSEQ multiplex PCR, while TCRdb's copy carries only in-frame clones and drops some. From that table come the V and J calls and clone size; the DNA was used to work out D and trimming. The top ten clones hold under 1.5% of a sample with about 160,000 clones, around four fifths of them seen once. The source material was PBMCs. The receptor was isolated from a woman younger than 45 in good health and CMV-seronegative. The rearrangement links TRBV5-1 to TRBJ1-1, with TRBD1 matching 7 bases. This chain's CDR3 is CASSEGQLLMNTEAFF. CDR3 DNA sequence: TGCGCCAGCAGCGAGGGACAGCTGCTAATGAACACTGAAGCTTTCTTT.